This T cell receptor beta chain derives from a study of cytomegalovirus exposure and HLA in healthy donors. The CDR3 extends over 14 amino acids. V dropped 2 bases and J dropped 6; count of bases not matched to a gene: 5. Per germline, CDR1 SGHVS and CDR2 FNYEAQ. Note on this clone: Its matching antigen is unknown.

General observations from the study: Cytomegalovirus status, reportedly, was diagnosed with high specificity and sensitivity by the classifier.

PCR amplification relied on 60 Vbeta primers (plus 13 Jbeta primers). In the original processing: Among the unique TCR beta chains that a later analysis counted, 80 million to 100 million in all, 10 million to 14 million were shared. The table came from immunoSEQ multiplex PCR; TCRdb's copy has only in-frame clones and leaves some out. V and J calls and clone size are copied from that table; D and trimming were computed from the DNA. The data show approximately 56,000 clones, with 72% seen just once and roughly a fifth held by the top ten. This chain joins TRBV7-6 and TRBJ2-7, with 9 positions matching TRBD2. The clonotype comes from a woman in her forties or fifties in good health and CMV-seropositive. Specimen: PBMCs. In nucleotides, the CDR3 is TGTGCCAGCAGCTTAATAGCGGGAGCTGGCGAGCAGTACTTC. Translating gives CASSLIAGAGEQYF.